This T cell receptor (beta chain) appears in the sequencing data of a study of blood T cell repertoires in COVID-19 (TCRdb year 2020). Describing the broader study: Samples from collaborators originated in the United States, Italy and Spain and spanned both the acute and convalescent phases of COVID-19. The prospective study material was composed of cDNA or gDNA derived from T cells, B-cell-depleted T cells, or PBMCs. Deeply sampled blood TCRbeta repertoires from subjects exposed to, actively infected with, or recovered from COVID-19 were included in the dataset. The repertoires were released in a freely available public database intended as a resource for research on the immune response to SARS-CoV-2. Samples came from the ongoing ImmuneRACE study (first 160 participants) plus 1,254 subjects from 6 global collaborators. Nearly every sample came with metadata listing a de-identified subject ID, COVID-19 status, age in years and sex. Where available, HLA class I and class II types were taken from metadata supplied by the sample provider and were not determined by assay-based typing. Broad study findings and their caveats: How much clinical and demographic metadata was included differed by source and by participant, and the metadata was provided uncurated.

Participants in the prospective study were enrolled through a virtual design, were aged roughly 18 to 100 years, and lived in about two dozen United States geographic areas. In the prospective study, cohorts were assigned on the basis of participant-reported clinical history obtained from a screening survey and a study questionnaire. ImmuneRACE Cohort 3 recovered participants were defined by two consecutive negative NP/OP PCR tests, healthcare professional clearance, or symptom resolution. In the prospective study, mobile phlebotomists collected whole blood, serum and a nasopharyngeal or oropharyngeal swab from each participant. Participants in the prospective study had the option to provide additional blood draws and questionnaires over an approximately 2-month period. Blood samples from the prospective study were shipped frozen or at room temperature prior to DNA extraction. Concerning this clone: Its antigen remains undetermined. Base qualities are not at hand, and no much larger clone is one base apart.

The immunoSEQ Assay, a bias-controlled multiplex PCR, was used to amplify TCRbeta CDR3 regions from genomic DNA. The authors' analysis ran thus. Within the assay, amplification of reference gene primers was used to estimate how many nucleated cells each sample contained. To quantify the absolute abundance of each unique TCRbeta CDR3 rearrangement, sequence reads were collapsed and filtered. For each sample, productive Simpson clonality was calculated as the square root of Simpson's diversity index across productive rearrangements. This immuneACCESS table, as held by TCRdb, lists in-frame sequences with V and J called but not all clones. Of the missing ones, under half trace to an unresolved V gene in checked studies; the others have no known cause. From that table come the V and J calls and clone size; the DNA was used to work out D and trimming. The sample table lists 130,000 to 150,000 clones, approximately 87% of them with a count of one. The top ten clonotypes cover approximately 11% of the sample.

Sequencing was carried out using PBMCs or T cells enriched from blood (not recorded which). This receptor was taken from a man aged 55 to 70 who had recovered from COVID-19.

The CDR3 in this case is CASSSGTDYEQYF. The nucleotide sequence is given as TGTGCCAGCAGCTCCGGGACAGACTACGAGCAGTACTTC. The sequence is built from TRBV13 and TRBJ2-7; 7 middle bases align to TRBD1. The CDR3, from cysteine to phenylalanine, totals 13 residues. Left in the record is the CDR3 DNA by itself, 39 bases read in frame from the first base. Germline trimming: 4 bases from V, 3 bases from J; junction bases outside gene matches: 3. Sequences PRHDT (CDR1) and FYEKMQ (CDR2) are obtained from the germline V gene (reference sequence).